This entry concerns a single TCR beta chain. What it binds is unknown. The germline V gene encodes CDR1 MDHEN and CDR2 SYDVKM. This CDR3 region has 14 residues. Trimming shortened V by 4 bases and J by 0 bases, and 7 bases separated the two germline ends. The data belong to a study of shared clonotypes between healthy human individuals. Study at large: Donors had three CD4 naive, three CD4 memory, two CD8 naive and one CD8 memory plate apiece.

Study results and limitations: When naive CD4 clonotypes were compared across a few donors, approximately 5% were shared. Naive subsets tended to show greater estimated richness than memory subsets.

The table came from immunoSEQ multiplex PCR; TCRdb's copy has only in-frame clones and leaves some out. The profile shows 2 million to 2.5 million clones, approximately 93% of them singletons. The TCR comes from a man in his late teens or twenties in good health. Some clones in this sample may be carry-over from other donors' samples. This sequence joins TRBV28 and TRBJ1-3; D unclear. Material for sequencing was naive CD4+ T cells from PBMCs. Subset of the sample: CD45RA+ positively selected. The CDR3 nucleotides read TGTGCCAGCAGTTGGGATCTCTCTGGAAACACCATATATTTT. Translated, it gives CASSWDLSGNTIYF.